The 7 T cell receptor beta chains presented below share a single source sample, sequenced in a study of blood T cell repertoires in COVID-19. This table comes from immunoSEQ multiplex PCR, and its TCRdb copy is limited to in-frame clones, with some not included. This table holds 120,000 or so clones, 65% to 85% found once. The sample taken for sequencing was peripheral blood. The receptors come from a young man with COVID-19, enrolled during active disease.

This chain joins TRBV20-1 and TRBJ2-3, with 9 bases lining up with TRBD2. The CDR3 runs to 15 residues. V dropped 3 bases and J dropped 3; count of bases not matched to a gene: 7. Germline V CDR1 and CDR2: DFQATT, SNEGSKA (reference sequence). DNA for the CDR3: TGCAGTGCTAGTAGGGTAGCGGGGGCTACAGATACGCAGTATTTT. This encodes CSASRVAGATDTQYF.

This clone showed up just once. This chain links TRBV30 with TRBJ1-5, with a possible D match to TRBD1 (6 bases). This CDR3 contains 16 residues. The V end was cut by 2 bases, the J end by 5 bases, with 19 bases between. CDR1 is GTSNPN and CDR2 is SVGIG in the germline V gene (reference sequence). CDR3 coding DNA: TGTGCCTGGAGTTGGGGGCCAGGCCTAGCCTATCAGCCCCAGCATTTT. Translated: CAWSWGPGLAYQPQHF. The entire variable domain, with the rest obtained from reference TRBV30 and TRBJ1-5, is as follows: SQTIHQWPATLVQPVGSPLSLECTVEGTSNPNLYWYRQAAGRGLQLLFYSVGIGQISSEVPQNLSASRPQDRQFILSSKKLLLSDSGFYLCAWSWGPGLAYQPQHFGDGTRLSIL.

This chain joins TRBV7-8 and TRBJ1-1; D gene uncertain. Germline V gene data show CDR1 as SGHVS and CDR2 as FQNEAQ. Trimming removed 5 bases from V and 5 bases from J, with 15 bases in between. The CDR3 has 14 residues. In nucleotides, the CDR3 is TGTGCCAGCAGCCTGCGGGAATCGCGGACTGAAGCTTTCTTT. Translating gives CASSLRESRTEAFF.

CDR3 amino acids: CASSFRDRSSGNTIYF. CDR3 nucleotides: TGTGCCAGCAGCTTCCGGGACAGAAGCTCTGGAAACACCATATATTTT. V usage is TRBV11-3 and J usage is TRBJ1-3; 7 positions match TRBD1. This CDR3 is 16 amino acids long. Germline V lookup: CDR1 SGHNT, CDR2 YENEEA. After removal of 3 bases from V and 0 bases from J, the junction contained 5 bases not matched to a gene. Complete variable domain (other parts from reference TRBV11-3 and TRBJ1-3): EAGVVQSPRYKIIEKKQPVAFWCNPISGHNTLYWYLQNLGQGPELLIRYENEEAVDDSQLPKDRFSAERLKGVDSTLKIQPAELGDSAVYLCASSFRDRSSGNTIYFGEGSWLTVV.

The chain has TRBV7-8 and TRBJ2-5, with TRBD1 identical over 8 bases. The length of the CDR3 is 15 residues. Looked up from germline, CDR1 is SGHVS and CDR2 is FQNEAQ. V shed 2 bases, J shed 6 bases, and the junction held 8 bases outside the gene matches. CDR3 DNA sequence: TGTGCCAGCAGCTTATTCGGACAGGGCGGACAGACCCAGTACTTC. It translates to CASSLFGQGGQTQYF.

This chain joins TRBV11-3 and TRBJ2-7, with D perhaps TRBD2 (6 bases). The CDR3 consists of 14 residues. The V and J ends lost 5 bases and 2 bases respectively, with 13 bases between them. Germline assignment: CDR1 SGHNT and CDR2 YENEEA. The CDR3 DNA reads as TGTGCCAGCAGCGGGGGGACGGCGGCCTACGAGCAGTACTTC. This gives the protein CASSGGTAAYEQYF.

V is TRBV6-6 and J is TRBJ1-2, with a tentative D call TRBD1 (5 bases). V was pared by 2 bases and J by 3 bases, with 10 bases between. This CDR3 region has 14 residues. The germline V gene encodes CDR1 MNHNY and CDR2 SVGAGI (reference sequence). DNA for the CDR3: TGTGCCAGCAGTTACCAGGCAGGGCACTATGGCTACACCTTC. Translating it yields CASSYQAGHYGYTF.